This record looks at one T cell receptor beta chain sequence and its context. Profiling relied on immunoSEQ multiplex PCR, and the TCRdb table lists in-frame clones only, not all of them. The sample has roughly 2,500,000 clones; approximately 94% are singletons. These data come from a study of shared clonotypes between healthy human individuals. Trimming pared 0 bases from V and 1 base from J, leaving 15 bases between. This CDR3 has 17 residues. Germline CDR1 reads SGDLS; CDR2 reads YYNGEE. Sequencing was done on a sample of naive CD4+ T cells from PBMCs. Indicated subset: CD45RA+ positively selected. This rearrangement joins TRBV9 to TRBJ2-3; a weak D match, TRBD2 (6 bases). The receptor's source is a man aged 18 to 29 in good health. Some clones in this sample may be carry-over from other donors' samples. CDR3 coding DNA: TGTGCCAGCAGCGTAGCGGGAGAGGGCCGAGGCACAGATACGCAGTATTTT. Protein: CASSVAGEGRGTDTQYF.